The 11 T cell receptor beta chains below come from one sample, sequenced in a study of T cell repertoires in cytomegalovirus infection. Each CDR3 protein is one row after TCRdb ran MiXCR on the reads. The data hold 200,000 to 300,000 distinct CDR3 sequences, with roughly 13% observed a single time. The sample was PBMCs. The source of these receptors is a human donor in good health (CMV status not recorded). Some clones in this sample may be carry-over from other donors' samples.

The chain links TRBV7-9 to TRBJ2-1, with D tentatively TRBD2 (6 bases). The CDR3 is 15 residues long. The germline V gene encodes CDR1 SEHNR and CDR2 FQNEAQ (reference sequence). V lost 7 bases to trimming and J lost 3 bases, with 16 bases between them. The CDR3 reads CASTSGASDYNEQFF. The CDR3 DNA follows: TGTGCCAGCACTTCAGGAGCTAGCGACTACAATGAGCAGTTCTTC.

The sample holds many counts of this clonotype. The chain employs TRBV7-2 and TRBJ2-5; the D gene is possibly TRBD1 (5 bases). Trimming cost V 1 base and J 2 bases, with 8 bases left between them. The V gene's germline CDR1 is SGHTA and CDR2 FQGNSA. The CDR3 is made up of 14 amino acids. The CDR3 nucleotides read TGTGCCAGCAGCTTAGGACAGAAACAAGAGACCCAGTACTTC. It translates to CASSLGQKQETQYF.

This clonotype appeared many times. CDR3 sequence (DNA): TGTGCCAGCAGTTCACCCGGGGGCTCCTACAATGAGCAGTTCTTC. Its protein product is CASSSPGGSYNEQFF. The V call is TRBV28, the J call TRBJ2-1, with a weak D call TRBD2 (6 bases). V lost 4 bases and J lost 0, with 10 bases in between. The CDR3 totals 15 residues. The germline V gene encodes CDR1 MDHEN and CDR2 SYDVKM.

This clonotype came up a few times. The rearrangement joins TRBV9 to TRBJ2-1; TRBD1 matches 7 bases. V lost 3 bases and J lost 10; bases outside the gene matches: 16. The V gene's germline CDR1 is SGDLS and CDR2 YYNGEE. This CDR3 region has 16 residues. As DNA, the CDR3 is TGTGCCAGCAGCGCAATACCAACCCCAGGGGGAGAGGAGCAGTTCTTC. It is translated as CASSAIPTPGGEEQFF.

This clonotype was detected a few times. This chain links TRBV6-2 or TRBV6-3 with TRBJ1-1, with D uncertain. The V gene lost 8 bases and the J gene lost 0 bases, with 16 bases spanning the gap. CDR3 length: 15 residues. The germline CDR1 and CDR2 sequences are MNHEY and SVGEGT. The CDR3 DNA reads as TGTGCCAGCCGACGATGGACTGACCTGAACACTGAAGCTTTCTTT. Its protein product is CASRRWTDLNTEAFF.

This clonotype was counted only a few times. The gene calls are TRBV29-1 and TRBJ2-7; D not resolved. The CDR3 is 13 residues long. Germline assignment: CDR1 SQVTM and CDR2 ANQGSEA. V was trimmed by 1 base and J by 0 bases, leaving 7 bases between them. The CDR3 DNA is TGCAGCGTTGAAGGTTCAGACTCCTACGAGCAGTACTTC. It is translated as CSVEGSDSYEQYF.

The chain is built from TRBV5-1 and TRBJ2-1; no clear D. V was cut by 0 bases and J by 6 bases, with 10 bases left in between. The CDR3 covers 14 residues. Germline V gives CDR1 SGHRS, CDR2 YFSETQ. CDR3 protein: CASSLERIINEQFF. The CDR3 DNA follows: TGCGCCAGCAGCTTGGAACGGATTATCAATGAGCAGTTCTTC. The full variable domain, in which reference TRBV5-1 and TRBJ2-1 provide the parts outside the CDR3, is KAGVTQTPRYLIKTRGQQVTLSCSPISGHRSVSWYQQTPGQGLQFLFEYFSETQRNKGNFPGRFSGRQFSNSRSEMNVSTLELGDSALYLCASSLERIINEQFFGPGTRLTVL.

Ten or more counts support this clonotype. Written as DNA, the CDR3 is TGTGCCAGCAGTTACGGAGGGCCCGGGTCTGGGGCCAACGTCCTGACTTTC. It codes for CASSYGGPGSGANVLTF. This rearrangement joins TRBV6-2 or TRBV6-3 to TRBJ2-6, with a tentative D call TRBD2 (6 bases). The ends were cut back, 2 bases at V and 1 base at J, with 12 bases in the middle. Germline V CDR1 and CDR2: MNHEY, SVGEGT. CDR3 length: 17 amino acids.

This clonotype was counted ten times or more. The chain uses TRBV7-6 and TRBJ1-2; D ambiguous. The germline V and J ends were trimmed by 3 bases and 7 bases, with 15 bases remaining between them. This CDR3 region has 14 residues. CDR1 and CDR2 (germline): SGHVS, FNYEAQ. CDR3 sequence: CASSLSGERSGYTF. The CDR3 DNA reads TGTGCCAGCAGCTTGTCAGGAGAGAGAAGTGGCTACACCTTC.

The table lists this clonotype with many counts. The genes are TRBV4-1 and TRBJ2-7; 7 bases fit TRBD1. Germline assignment: CDR1 MGHRA and CDR2 YSYEKL. The length of the CDR3 is 15 residues. The junction had 5 bases not matched to a gene; V was cut back by 0 bases and J by 3 bases. CDR3 DNA: TGCGCCAGCAGCCAAGACAGTCAGGGGGTCTACGAGCAGTACTTC. It is translated as CASSQDSQGVYEQYF.

CDR3 nucleotide sequence: TGCAGTGCTAGGGTCTGGACTAGCGGCCCGGAGACCCAGTACTTC. This translates into CSARVWTSGPETQYF. The chain is built from TRBV20-1 and TRBJ2-5; 10 bases are a match to TRBD2. CDR1 and CDR2 from the germline V gene are DFQATT and SNEGSKA (reference sequence). V shed 3 bases and J 5 bases; nucleotides not matched to a gene: 9. CDR3 length equals 15 residues.